The T cell receptor (beta chain) described here comes from a study of T cells in Graves' hyperthyroidism and ophthalmopathy. Germline V CDR1 and CDR2: MDHEN, SYDVKM. The length of the CDR3 is 11 residues. V lost 10 bases and J 0 bases, leaving 4 bases between the germline ends. This clonotype was counted between two and nine times. Ophthalmopathy patients showed a Clinical Activity Score of at least 3, NOSPECS grade of at least 4 and duration under 3 months. Each 10 ml fresh peripheral blood draw supplied the PBMCs. TCR beta CDR3 sequences were amplified from RNA transcripts. First-round RT-PCR targeting the TCR CDR3 was performed with the HTBI primer set. MiXCR, applied by TCRdb to the multiplex PCR reads, yields one record per CDR3 protein. The data hold about 640,000 distinct CDR3 sequences, with more than 20% observed a single time.

The chain combines TRBV28 with TRBJ1-5; the D is unclear. This receptor was taken from a man aged 30-40 years with Graves' ophthalmopathy. The sequenced sample consisted of blood. The DNA for the CDR3 is TGTGCCACAGGTAGCAATCAGCCCCAGCATTTT. Protein: CATGSNQPQHF. The full variable domain, its missing parts supplied by reference TRBV28 and TRBJ1-5, is DVKVTQSSRYLVKRTGEKVFLECVQDMDHENMFWYRQDPGLGLRLIYFSYDVKMKEKGDIPEGYSVSREKKERFSLILESASTNQTSMYLCATGSNQPQHFGDGTRLSIL.